The clone carrying this T cell receptor beta chain has ten or more counts. This specimen belongs to a study of tumor-infiltrating lymphocytes in primary liver carcinoma. With a constant-region primer, TCR beta cDNA was made from 500 ng of total RNA. Library construction for TCR beta comprised three nested multiplex PCR rounds performed with slightly modified ARM-PCR. With TRBV1-TRBV30 forward primers and a C-beta reverse primer, the first two PCR rounds were run for roughly 10 cycles each. TCRdb fed the multiplex PCR reads into MiXCR, producing one record per CDR3 protein. The repertoire holds 250,000 to 400,000 distinct CDR3 sequences, with about 62% as singletons. The blood RNA (from unsorted whole blood) was obtained, and germline DNA was also extracted. Treatment-naive at the time, the patients had chronic HBV infection. V trimming: 4 bases; J trimming: 5 bases; junction bases outside the gene matches: 11. Germline-derived CDR1 and CDR2 are MNHNY and SVGAGI (reference sequence). This CDR3 spans 15 amino acids.

The chain has TRBV6-6 and TRBJ2-7; 7 nucleotides line up with TRBD2. The sequencing sample was made of peripheral blood. The sequence was obtained from a middle-aged man with primary liver carcinoma and hepatitis B virus infection. CDR3 sequence: CASSSLGTKADEQYF. CDR3 coding DNA: TGTGCCAGCAGTTCCCTCGGGACTAAGGCTGACGAGCAGTACTTC.